This T cell receptor (beta chain) was recovered during a study of early T cells in non-severe SARS-CoV-2 infection. Study-wide points: Matching against VDJdb likely underestimated virus-specific expansions, favoring anti-spike CD8.

V lost 4 bases and J lost 2, with 6 bases in between. CDR1 and CDR2 (germline): SGHDN, FVKESK. The CDR3 extends over 14 amino acids. This clonotype showed up just a few times. No antigen is known for it. Individual cDNA molecules carried attached unique molecular identifiers. Each CDR3 protein gets one entry after TCRdb re-called the 5' RACE reads with MiXCR. The sample lists tens of thousands of distinct CDR3 sequences; roughly a sixth were seen once. Sequencing used whole blood. This chain links TRBV14 with TRBJ2-6; D remains ambiguous. The TCR sequence derives from an adult who was a healthcare worker with PCR-confirmed SARS-CoV-2 infection or an uninfected control (not recorded which). CDR3 sequence reads: CASSPLAGANVLTF. Here the CDR3 DNA reads TGTGCCAGCAGCCCTTTGGCTGGGGCCAACGTCCTGACTTTC.